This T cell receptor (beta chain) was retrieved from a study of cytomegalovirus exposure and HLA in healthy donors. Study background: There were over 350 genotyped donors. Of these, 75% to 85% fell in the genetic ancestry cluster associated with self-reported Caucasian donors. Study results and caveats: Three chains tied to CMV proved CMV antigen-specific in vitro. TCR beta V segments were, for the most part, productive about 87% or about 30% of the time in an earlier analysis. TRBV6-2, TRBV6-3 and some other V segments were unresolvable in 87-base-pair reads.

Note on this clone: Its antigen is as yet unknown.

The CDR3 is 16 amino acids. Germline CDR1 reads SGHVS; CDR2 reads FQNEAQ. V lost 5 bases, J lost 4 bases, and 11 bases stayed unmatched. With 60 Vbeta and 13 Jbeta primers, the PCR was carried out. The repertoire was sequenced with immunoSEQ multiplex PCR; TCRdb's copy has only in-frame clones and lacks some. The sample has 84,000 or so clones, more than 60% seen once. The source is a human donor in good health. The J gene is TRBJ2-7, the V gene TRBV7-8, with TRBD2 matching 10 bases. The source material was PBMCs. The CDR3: CASSETGAGGPYEQYF. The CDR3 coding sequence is TGTGCCAGCAGCGAAACCGGAGCGGGGGGGCCATACGAGCAGTACTTC.